This record concerns one T cell receptor beta chain sequence. Which antigen it targets is not known. No clone much larger than this one lies a single base away; base qualities are absent. This entry is derived from a study of identical twins (TCRdb year 2016). Some background on the complete study: TCR alpha and beta repertoires from monozygotic twins, unrelated adults of various ages and cord blood were deep-sequenced to test whether fetal clonotypes persist. To rule out contamination, replicate twin experiments were performed at different times with different library preparation protocols.

Libraries were built with 5' RACE. Sequencing was carried out with an Illumina HiSeq 2000. A universal primer binding site was added through template switching, and the final cDNA carried a unique molecular identifier so that TCR cDNA molecules could be counted accurately. First-strand cDNA for TCR alpha and beta chains was synthesized from specific primers in the conserved constant-segment region. To control for contamination, every cDNA library was double barcoded, receiving both a SMART-Mk sample barcode and Illumina barcodes. Two successive PCR steps introduced TruSeq adapter sequences along with Illumina sample barcodes. The TCR alpha and beta cDNA libraries were sequenced on the Illumina HiSeq platform using custom primers. The original pipeline was this. MiGEC processed the raw reads to extract unique molecular identifiers, while MiXCR was used to determine the CDR3 positions. For each individual, recombination models were inferred using an EM algorithm with the repgenHMM and IGoR tools. Shared clonotypes were analyzed with the tcR package in R, and sharing was normalized by the product of cloneset sizes. Out-of-frame nonproductive sequences were analyzed to study raw recombination free of thymic and clonal selection effects. The raw public data were reprocessed by TCRdb itself: fastp quality trimming at Q25, MiXCR clonotype calling, in-frame beta chains only. Each entry is one CDR3 protein sequence, shown with its most common DNA and genes. The V and J calls come from TCRdb's annotation, not from the publication. This sample is represented by around 250,000 distinct CDR3 sequences; 9.5% to 15% of them were singletons. Of the sample, under 4.5% falls within the top ten clones.

CDR1 and CDR2, looked up from the germline V gene (reference sequence), are DFQATT and SNEGSKA. From cysteine to phenylalanine, the CDR3 is 14 amino acids long. Only the CDR3 DNA stays, 42 bases, in frame from base 1. V lost 3 bases and J lost 1 base; the stretch between them is 12 bases long. Every donor was a healthy Caucasian. The twin cohort comprised three pairs of female monozygotic twins, all aged roughly 18 to 30 years. Using Miltenyi CD45RO+ enrichment and human naive T-cell isolation kits, memory (CD45RO+) and naive T cells were isolated from PBMC. Broader findings and caveats from the paper: Invariant T cells such as MAIT and iNKT could partly confound zero-insertion analyses, although diverse VJ usage argued against such confounding for most clonotypes. Because the same donors could not be followed over many years, the conclusions relied on cross-sectional statistical analysis. In beta out-of-frame sequences, excess twin sharing was weaker, because having fewer shared sequences lowered the signal-to-noise ratio. In monozygotic twins, recombination models systematically underestimated out-of-frame TCR alpha sharing, but the models matched the sharing seen between unrelated individuals. Out-of-frame TCR alpha sequences shared between twins showed an excess of low generation-probability sequences compared with coincidental sharing between unrelated individuals. Abundant cord blood beta clonotypes had fewer insertions, young adult naive repertoires showed a similar but weaker trend, and memory repertoires showed no such trend.

A further study also used this sample, focusing on yellow fever vaccine responses in identical twins. As the second study states: According to the authors, in identical twins the way T cells responded to vaccination appeared partly convergent and partly personalized. In identical twins, the study followed T cell clones that responded to the vaccine with precision.

The sequencing input was memory (CD45RO+) T cells sorted from blood. In the paper's terms, the cell subset or site label means: CD45RO+ enriched T cells. The rearranged segments are TRBV20-1 and TRBJ1-1, and perhaps TRBD1 as D gene, on 6 matching bases. The source of this sequence is a woman in her late teens or twenties in good health. The DNA reads as follows: TGCAGTGCTAGCCCGGGACACAGGAACACTGAAGCTTTCTTT. Translated, it gives CSASPGHRNTEAFF.